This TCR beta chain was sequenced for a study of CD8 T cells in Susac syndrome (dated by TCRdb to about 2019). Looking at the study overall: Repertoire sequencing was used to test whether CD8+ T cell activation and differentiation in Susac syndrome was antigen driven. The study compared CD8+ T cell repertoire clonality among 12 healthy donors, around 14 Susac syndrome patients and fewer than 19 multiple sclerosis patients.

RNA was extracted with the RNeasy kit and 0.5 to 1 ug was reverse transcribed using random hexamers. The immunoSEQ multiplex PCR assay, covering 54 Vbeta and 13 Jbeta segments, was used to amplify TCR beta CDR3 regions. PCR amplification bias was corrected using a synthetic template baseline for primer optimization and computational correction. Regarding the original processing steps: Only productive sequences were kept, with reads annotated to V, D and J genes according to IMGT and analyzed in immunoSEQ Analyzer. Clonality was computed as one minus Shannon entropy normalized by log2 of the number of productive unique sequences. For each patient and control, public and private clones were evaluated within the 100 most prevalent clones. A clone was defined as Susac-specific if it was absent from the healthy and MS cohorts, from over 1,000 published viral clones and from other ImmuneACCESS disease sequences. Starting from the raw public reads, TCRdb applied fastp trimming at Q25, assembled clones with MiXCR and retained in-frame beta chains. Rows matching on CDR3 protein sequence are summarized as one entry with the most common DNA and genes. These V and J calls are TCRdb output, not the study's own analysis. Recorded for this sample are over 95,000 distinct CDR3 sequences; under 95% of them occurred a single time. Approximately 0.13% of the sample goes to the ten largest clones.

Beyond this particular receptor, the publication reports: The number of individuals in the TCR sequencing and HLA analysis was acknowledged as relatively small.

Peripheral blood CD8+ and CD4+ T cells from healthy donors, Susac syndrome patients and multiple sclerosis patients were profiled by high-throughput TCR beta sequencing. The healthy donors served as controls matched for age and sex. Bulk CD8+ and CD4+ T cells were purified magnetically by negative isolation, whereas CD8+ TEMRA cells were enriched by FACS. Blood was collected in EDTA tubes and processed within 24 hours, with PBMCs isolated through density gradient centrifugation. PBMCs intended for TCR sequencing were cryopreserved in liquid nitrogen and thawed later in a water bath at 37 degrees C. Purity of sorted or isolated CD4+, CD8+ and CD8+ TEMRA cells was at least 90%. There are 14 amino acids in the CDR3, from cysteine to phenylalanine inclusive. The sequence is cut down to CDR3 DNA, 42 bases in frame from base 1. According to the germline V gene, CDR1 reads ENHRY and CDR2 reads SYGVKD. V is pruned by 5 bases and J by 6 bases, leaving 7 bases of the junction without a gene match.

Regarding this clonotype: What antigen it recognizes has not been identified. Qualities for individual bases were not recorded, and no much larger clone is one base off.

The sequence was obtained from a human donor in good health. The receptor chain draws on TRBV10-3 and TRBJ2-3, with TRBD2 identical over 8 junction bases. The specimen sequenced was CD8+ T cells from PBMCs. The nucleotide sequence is TGTGCCATCAGTAAGCGGGAGCTCAGTGATACGCAGTATTTT. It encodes CAISKRELSDTQYF.